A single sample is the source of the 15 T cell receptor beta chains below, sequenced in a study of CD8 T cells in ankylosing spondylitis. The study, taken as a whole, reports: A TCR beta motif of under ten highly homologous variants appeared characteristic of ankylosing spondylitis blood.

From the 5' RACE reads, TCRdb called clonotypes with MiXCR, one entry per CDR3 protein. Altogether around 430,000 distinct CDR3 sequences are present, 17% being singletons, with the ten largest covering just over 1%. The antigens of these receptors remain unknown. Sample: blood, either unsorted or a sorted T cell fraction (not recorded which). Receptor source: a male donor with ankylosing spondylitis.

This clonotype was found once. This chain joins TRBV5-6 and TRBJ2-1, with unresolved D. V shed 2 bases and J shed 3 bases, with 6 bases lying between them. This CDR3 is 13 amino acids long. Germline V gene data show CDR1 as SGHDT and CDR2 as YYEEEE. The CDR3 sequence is CASSLLDYNEQFF. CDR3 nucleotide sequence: TGTGCCAGCAGCTTACTTGACTACAATGAGCAGTTCTTC.

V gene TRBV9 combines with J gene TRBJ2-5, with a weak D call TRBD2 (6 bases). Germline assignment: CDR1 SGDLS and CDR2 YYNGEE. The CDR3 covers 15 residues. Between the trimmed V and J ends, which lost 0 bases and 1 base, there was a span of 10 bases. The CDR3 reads CASSVVSGPQETQYF. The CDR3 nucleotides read TGTGCCAGCAGCGTAGTAAGCGGGCCCCAAGAGACCCAGTACTTC. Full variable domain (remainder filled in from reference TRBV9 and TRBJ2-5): DSGVTQTPKHLITATGQRVTLRCSPRSGDLSVYWYQQSLDQGLQFLIQYYNGEERAKGNILERFSAQQFPDLHSELNLSSLELGDSALYFCASSVVSGPQETQYFGPGTRLLVL.

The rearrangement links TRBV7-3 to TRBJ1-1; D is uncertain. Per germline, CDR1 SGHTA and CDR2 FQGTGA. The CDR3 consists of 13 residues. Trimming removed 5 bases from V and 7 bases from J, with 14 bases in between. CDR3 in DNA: TGTGCCAGCAGCCCCCGCGGTTTGGGTGAAGCTTTCTTT. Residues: CASSPRGLGEAFF. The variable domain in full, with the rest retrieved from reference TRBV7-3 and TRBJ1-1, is GAGVSQTPSNKVTEKGKYVELRCDPISGHTALYWYRQSLGQGPEFLIYFQGTGAADDSGLPNDRFFAVRPEGSVSTLKIQRTERGDSAVYLCASSPRGLGEAFFGQGTRLTVV.

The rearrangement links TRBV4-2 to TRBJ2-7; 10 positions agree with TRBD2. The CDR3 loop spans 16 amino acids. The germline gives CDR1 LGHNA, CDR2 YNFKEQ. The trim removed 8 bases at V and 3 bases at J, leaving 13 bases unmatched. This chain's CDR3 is CASVQEWTSGVYEQYF. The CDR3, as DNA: TGTGCCAGCGTCCAAGAATGGACTAGCGGTGTCTACGAGCAGTACTTC.

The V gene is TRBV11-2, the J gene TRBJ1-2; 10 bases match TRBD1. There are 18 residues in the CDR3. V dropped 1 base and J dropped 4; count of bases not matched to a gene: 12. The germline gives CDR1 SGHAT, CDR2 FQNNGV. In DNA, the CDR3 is TGTGCCAGCAGCTTAGGGTCTGTAGGGACAGGGGCGTTCTATGGCTACACCTTC. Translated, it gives CASSLGSVGTGAFYGYTF.

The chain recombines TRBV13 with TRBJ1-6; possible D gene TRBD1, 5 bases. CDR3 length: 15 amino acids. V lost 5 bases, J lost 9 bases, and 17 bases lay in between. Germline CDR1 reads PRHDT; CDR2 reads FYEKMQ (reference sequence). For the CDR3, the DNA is TGTGCCAGCAGCCTCTCGCAGGGCGGAATTTCACCCCTCCACTTT. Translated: CASSLSQGGISPLHF.

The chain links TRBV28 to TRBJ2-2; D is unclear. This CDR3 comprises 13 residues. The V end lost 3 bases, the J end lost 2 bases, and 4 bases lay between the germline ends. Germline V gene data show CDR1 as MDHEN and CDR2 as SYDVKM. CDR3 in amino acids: CASSFYNTGELFF. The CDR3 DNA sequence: TGTGCCAGCAGTTTCTATAACACCGGGGAGCTGTTTTTT. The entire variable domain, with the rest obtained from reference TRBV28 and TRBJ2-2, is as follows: DVKVTQSSRYLVKRTGEKVFLECVQDMDHENMFWYRQDPGLGLRLIYFSYDVKMKEKGDIPEGYSVSREKKERFSLILESASTNQTSMYLCASSFYNTGELFFGEGSRLTVL.

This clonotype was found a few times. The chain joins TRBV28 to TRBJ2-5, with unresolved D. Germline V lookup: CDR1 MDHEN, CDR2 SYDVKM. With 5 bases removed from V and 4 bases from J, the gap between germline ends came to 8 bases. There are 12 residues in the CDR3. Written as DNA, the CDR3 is TGTGCCAGCAGTCGCCCCTTAGAGACCCAGTACTTC. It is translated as CASSRPLETQYF.

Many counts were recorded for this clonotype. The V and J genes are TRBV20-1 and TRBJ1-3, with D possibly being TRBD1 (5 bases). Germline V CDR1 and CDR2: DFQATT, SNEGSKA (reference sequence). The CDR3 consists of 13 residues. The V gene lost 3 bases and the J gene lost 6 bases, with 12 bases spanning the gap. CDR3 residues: CSARKGRENTIYF. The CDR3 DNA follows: TGCAGTGCTAGGAAGGGGAGGGAAAACACCATATATTTT.

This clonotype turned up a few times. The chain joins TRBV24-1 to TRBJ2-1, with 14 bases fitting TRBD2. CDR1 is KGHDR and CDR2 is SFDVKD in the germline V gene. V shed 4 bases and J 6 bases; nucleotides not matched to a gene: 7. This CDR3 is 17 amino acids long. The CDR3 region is CATSDGTSGGSGNEQFF. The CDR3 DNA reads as TGTGCCACCAGTGACGGGACTAGCGGGGGATCGGGCAATGAGCAGTTCTTC.

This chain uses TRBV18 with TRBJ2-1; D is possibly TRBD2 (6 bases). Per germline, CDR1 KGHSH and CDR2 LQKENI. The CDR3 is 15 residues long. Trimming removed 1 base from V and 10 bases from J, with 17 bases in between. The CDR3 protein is CASSPLGREWIEQFF. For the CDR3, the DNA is TGTGCCAGCTCACCACTGGGTCGGGAGTGGATAGAGCAGTTCTTC.

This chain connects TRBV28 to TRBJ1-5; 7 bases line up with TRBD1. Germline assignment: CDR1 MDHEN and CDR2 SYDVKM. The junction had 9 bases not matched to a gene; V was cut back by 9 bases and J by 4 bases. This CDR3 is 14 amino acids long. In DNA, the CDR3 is TGTGCCAGTTACCAGGGGGGAGGGAATCAGCCCCAGCATTTT. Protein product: CASYQGGGNQPQHF.

The CDR3 loop is CASSEPLAPPADTQYF. The CDR3 nucleotides are TGTGCCAGCAGCGAGCCGCTAGCGCCCCCCGCAGATACGCAGTATTTT. The gene calls are TRBV12-3 or TRBV12-4 and TRBJ2-3; a weak D match, TRBD2 (6 bases). This CDR3 spans 16 amino acids. V lost 6 bases and J lost 4, with 20 bases in between.

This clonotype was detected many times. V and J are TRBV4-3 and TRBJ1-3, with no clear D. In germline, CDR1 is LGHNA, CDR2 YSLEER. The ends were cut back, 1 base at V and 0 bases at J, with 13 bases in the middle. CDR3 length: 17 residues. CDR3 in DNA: TGCGCCAGCAGCCAAGTTGCCAGGACCGCCTCTGGAAACACCATATATTTT. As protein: CASSQVARTASGNTIYF.

The CDR3 is CATSVGGGANVLTF. DNA of the CDR3: TGCGCCACCTCGGTTGGTGGTGGGGCCAACGTCCTGACTTTC. This sequence joins TRBV5-1 and TRBJ2-6; D is undetermined. This CDR3 comprises 14 residues. V shed 9 bases and J shed 3 bases, with 13 bases lying between them. Germline CDR1 reads SGHRS; CDR2 reads YFSETQ. Complete variable domain (other parts from reference TRBV5-1 and TRBJ2-6): KAGVTQTPRYLIKTRGQQVTLSCSPISGHRSVSWYQQTPGQGLQFLFEYFSETQRNKGNFPGRFSGRQFSNSRSEMNVSTLELGDSALYLCATSVGGGANVLTFGAGSRLTVL.